One and the same sample provided the 7 T cell receptor beta chains below, sequenced in a study of cytomegalovirus exposure and HLA in healthy donors. Vbeta (60) and Jbeta (13) primers were used in the PCR. The assay was immunoSEQ multiplex PCR, and TCRdb's table has in-frame clones only and misses some. The sample holds 100,000 to 140,000 clones; about 74% are singletons and the top ten take roughly 15%. The sample consisted of PBMCs. The receptors here all came from a middle-aged woman in good health and CMV-seropositive.

The V call is TRBV28, the J call TRBJ1-3; 7 bases are shared with TRBD1. Losses at the gene ends were 5 bases for V and 4 bases for J; bases not matched to a gene: 5. Germline V CDR1 and CDR2: MDHEN, SYDVKM. The CDR3 loop spans 14 amino acids. The CDR3 region is CASSDRAGGNTIYF. The CDR3 DNA is TGTGCCAGCAGTGACAGGGCCGGAGGAAACACCATATATTTT. The whole variable domain, remainder taken from reference TRBV28 and TRBJ1-3, is DVKVTQSSRYLVKRTGEKVFLECVQDMDHENMFWYRQDPGLGLRLIYFSYDVKMKEKGDIPEGYSVSREKKERFSLILESASTNQTSMYLCASSDRAGGNTIYFGEGSWLTVV.

The rearrangement uses TRBV9 and TRBJ1-6; 7 bases are shared with TRBD1. V gave up 4 bases and J gave up 3 bases; unmatched junction bases: 7. The CDR3 is 16 residues long. Germline V lookup: CDR1 SGDLS, CDR2 YYNGEE. The CDR3 spells CASSLSGQNYNSPLHF. DNA for the CDR3: TGTGCCAGCAGCCTCTCGGGACAGAACTATAATTCACCCCTCCACTTT.

The genes are TRBV6-4 and TRBJ1-2; D unresolved. The CDR3 length is 13 residues. From germline, CDR1 is MRHNA and CDR2 SNTAGT. V shed 4 bases and J shed 5 bases, with 11 bases lying between them. The CDR3 reads CASSGGPTYGYTF. The CDR3 nucleotides read TGTGCCAGCAGTGGCGGCCCCACGTATGGCTACACCTTC.

The chain is built from TRBV13 and TRBJ1-6, with no clear D. The CDR3 loop spans 12 amino acids. The germline V gene has CDR1 PRHDT and CDR2 FYEKMQ (reference sequence). The ends were cut back, 3 bases at V and 7 bases at J, with 4 bases in the middle. In nucleotides, the CDR3 is TGTGCCAGCAGCTTGTCGAATTCACCCCTCCACTTT. This translates into CASSLSNSPLHF.

V usage is TRBV10-2 and J usage is TRBJ1-6; D may be TRBD1 (6 bases). CDR1 WSHSY and CDR2 SAAADI come from the germline V gene. V was trimmed by 6 bases and J by 7 bases, leaving 25 bases between them. This CDR3 is built from 18 residues. The CDR3 region has the DNA TGCGCCAGCAGGGCCAACTCCAGGGGCATAAGGTGGAATTCACCCCTCCACTTT. It is translated as CASRANSRGIRWNSPLHF.

This clone was counted once. The genes are TRBV6-1 and TRBJ1-2, with 7 bases aligning to TRBD1. Per germline, CDR1 MNHNS and CDR2 SASEGT. The length of the CDR3 is 14 residues. With 6 bases clipped from V and 3 bases from J, the junction kept 7 bases outside the gene matches. The CDR3 DNA reads TGTGCCAGCAGAACAGGGGACTCCTACTATGGCTACACCTTC. It specifies CASRTGDSYYGYTF.

This clone has more than one count but fewer than ten. The chain carries TRBV7-2 and TRBJ2-7, with TRBD1 matching 9 bases. V gave up 4 bases and J gave up 5 bases; unmatched junction bases: 3. Germline V lookup: CDR1 SGHTA, CDR2 FQGNSA. The CDR3 loop spans 13 amino acids. The CDR3 nucleotides read TGTGCCAGCAGCTGGACAGGGGTCCACGAGCAGTACTTC. Protein sequence: CASSWTGVHEQYF.